The entry below describes one TCR beta chain. Antigen unknown. Donors included only healthy HIV-negative adults lacking recent acute infections or vaccinations. This sample stems from a study of shared clonotypes between healthy human individuals. Study-level background: Two women and a few men aged 18 to 49 made up the donors.

Libraries were prepared by immunoSEQ multiplex PCR; TCRdb keeps only in-frame clonotypes and omits some of them. The profile shows more than 2 million clones, 85% to 95% of them singletons. Notes on the study in general: Clonotypes shared by all four sorted-subset donors had higher generation probabilities than non-shared clonotypes.

Trimming shortened V by 5 bases and J by 2 bases, and 13 bases separated the two germline ends. Looked up from germline, CDR1 is SGHAT and CDR2 is FQNNGV. This CDR3 contains 15 residues. The chain has TRBV11-2 and TRBJ1-5; D may be TRBD1 (5 bases). The sequence derives from a man aged 18 to 35 in good health. Sample: naive CD4+ T cells sorted from blood. The subset is: CD45RA+ positively selected. The CDR3 here is CASSPMGGGNQPQHF. The CDR3 DNA is TGTGCCAGCAGCCCAATGGGAGGGGGCAATCAGCCCCAGCATTTT.